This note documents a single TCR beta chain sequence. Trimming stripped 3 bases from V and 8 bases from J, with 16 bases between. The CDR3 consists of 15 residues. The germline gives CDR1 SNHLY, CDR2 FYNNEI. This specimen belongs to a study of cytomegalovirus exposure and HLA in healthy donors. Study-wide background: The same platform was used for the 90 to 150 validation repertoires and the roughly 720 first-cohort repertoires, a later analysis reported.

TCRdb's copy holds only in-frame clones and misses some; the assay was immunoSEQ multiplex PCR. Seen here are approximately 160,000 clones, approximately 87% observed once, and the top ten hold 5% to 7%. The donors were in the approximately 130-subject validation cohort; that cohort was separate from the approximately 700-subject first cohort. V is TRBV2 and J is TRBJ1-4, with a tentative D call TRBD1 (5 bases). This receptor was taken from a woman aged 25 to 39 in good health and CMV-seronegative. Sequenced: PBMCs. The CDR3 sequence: CASSDDRGWGEKLFF. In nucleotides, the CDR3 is TGTGCCAGCAGTGACGATCGGGGCTGGGGCGAAAAACTGTTTTTT. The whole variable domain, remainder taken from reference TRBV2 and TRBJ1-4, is EPEVTQTPSHQVTQMGQEVILRCVPISNHLYFYWYRQILGQKVEFLVSFYNNEISEKSEIFDDQFSVERPDGSNFTLKIRSTKLEDSAMYFCASSDDRGWGEKLFFGSGTQLSVL.